This is a list of T cell receptor beta chains from one sample in a study of CD8 T cells in Susac syndrome. MiXCR was run by TCRdb on the immunoSEQ multiplex PCR reads, yielding one entry per CDR3 protein. The data hold some 99,000 distinct CDR3 sequences, with about 95% observed a single time. Sequencing was done on a sample of CD4+ T cells from PBMCs. The receptors here all came from a human donor with Susac syndrome. The CDR3 runs from the conserved cysteine through the conserved F or W. The order of the fields is V gene, clone size, J gene, D gene, CDR3 DNA, CDR3 protein. The D gene is left open where the match is weak. The listing skips clone size in some rows; elsewhere it reads once, few, many or a size class.

TRBV12-3/TRBV12-4	-	TRBJ1-1	-	TGTGCCACCGCCAAGACCTACACTGAAGCTTTCTTT	CATAKTYTEAFF
TRBV29-1	-	TRBJ1-2	TRBD1	TGCAGCGTTGATTTACCGTCAGGGGGGGTTGGCTACACCTTC	CSVDLPSGGVGYTF
TRBV7-8	-	TRBJ1-5	-	TGTGCCAGCAGCTTAGAGCAGGGAGGGCATCAGCCCCAGCATTTT	CASSLEQGGHQPQHF
TRBV25-1	-	TRBJ2-7	TRBD1	TGTGCCAGCAGTGCCGGGACAGCTTACGAGCAGTACTTC	CASSAGTAYEQYF
TRBV30	-	TRBJ1-2	-	TGTGCCTGGAGAGTCGGGGCCAGCTACACCTTC	CAWRVGASYTF
TRBV11-2	-	TRBJ1-4	-	TGTGCCAGCAGCTTAGAGGCTCAGGGGTATGAAAAACTGTTTTTT	CASSLEAQGYEKLFF
TRBV30	-	TRBJ1-1	-	TGTGCCTGGAGTGTACTGGGGACCGAGTTGGTGAACACTGAAGCTTTCTTT	CAWSVLGTELVNTEAFF
TRBV9	-	TRBJ2-3	TRBD2	TGTGCCAGCAGCGTAGGACTAGCGGGGGTCGTTAAAGATACGCAGTATTTT	CASSVGLAGVVKDTQYF
TRBV20-1	-	TRBJ1-5	-	TGCAGTGCTTTGCTGGGGGGACACGACAATCAGCCCCAGCATTTT	CSALLGGHDNQPQHF
TRBV25-1	-	TRBJ1-2	-	TGTGCCAGCAGTGAAAGGGACAACTATGGCTACACCTTC	CASSERDNYGYTF
TRBV20-1	-	TRBJ1-1	TRBD1	TGCAGTGCTAGAGTTCGGACAGGGAACACTGAAGCTTTCTTT	CSARVRTGNTEAFF
TRBV20-1	-	TRBJ1-2	TRBD1	TGCAGTGTTTGGACAGGGACTCTCAGAGGCTACACCTTC	CSVWTGTLRGYTF
TRBV7-2	-	TRBJ2-7	TRBD2	TGTGCCAGCAGCGCCAGACGGGGAGGGTACGAGCAGTACTTC	CASSARRGGYEQYF
TRBV3-1	once	TRBJ1-2	TRBD1	TGTGCCAGCAAGCAACAGGGGGCATCGAGCGGCTACACCTTC	CASKQQGASSGYTF
TRBV30	-	TRBJ2-6	-	TGTGCCTGGAGTGCTCTCGGGCCTGGGGCCAACGTCCTGACTTTC	CAWSALGPGANVLTF
TRBV20-1	-	TRBJ2-3	TRBD2	TGCAGTGCTAGTGTCGGGGGGGCTCTGGATACGCAGTATTTT	CSASVGGALDTQYF
TRBV30	-	TRBJ1-5	-	TGTGCCTGGAGCTGGGCTAGGGGCAATCAGCCCCAGCATTTT	CAWSWARGNQPQHF
TRBV6-2/TRBV6-3	-	TRBJ1-5	-	TGTGCCAGCAGTTACTCTTCTAATCAGCCCCAGCATTTT	CASSYSSNQPQHF
TRBV5-1	-	TRBJ1-2	TRBD1	TGCGCCAGCAGCTCGACAGGGGGCGGGTATGGCTACACCTTC	CASSSTGGGYGYTF
TRBV25-1	once	TRBJ1-1	-	TGTGCCCCAGGTCCGGGAGTGAACACTGAAGCTTTCTTT	CAPGPGVNTEAFF
TRBV30	-	TRBJ2-3	-	TGTGCCTGGAACCCCGGGGATTCGGATACGCAGTATTTT	CAWNPGDSDTQYF
TRBV11-2	-	TRBJ2-5	-	TGTGCCAGCAGCTTAGAAGACCTTAGGGAGGCCCAGTACTTC	CASSLEDLREAQYF
TRBV30	-	TRBJ1-2	-	TGTGCCTGGAGTGTCCAGAGTAACTATGGCTACACCTTC	CAWSVQSNYGYTF
TRBV18	-	TRBJ2-7	-	TGTGCCAGCTCACCACCGTGGGGGTCAAAGAGGGAGCAGTACTTC	CASSPPWGSKREQYF
TRBV30	-	TRBJ1-5	-	TGTGCCTGGAGTCGCCAGGGGAATGGGGATCAGCCCCAGCATTTT	CAWSRQGNGDQPQHF
TRBV12-3/TRBV12-4	-	TRBJ1-1	TRBD1	TGTGCCAGCAGTTCAGGGGGCGACACTGAAGCTTTCTTT	CASSSGGDTEAFF
TRBV29-1	-	TRBJ2-7	TRBD1	TGCAGCGCTGTAAGAGGGACAGGGTTTGGCGAGCAGTACTTC	CSAVRGTGFGEQYF
TRBV6-6	-	TRBJ2-7	TRBD2	TGTGCCAGCCAAAAAGCGGGGGAGTCCTACGAGCAGTACTTC	CASQKAGESYEQYF
TRBV9	-	TRBJ2-1	TRBD2	TGTGCCAGCAGCGTAGACGGCGCGGGGGATGAGCAGTTCTTC	CASSVDGAGDEQFF
TRBV18	-	TRBJ1-1	-	TGTGCCAGTAACCCGGTTATCGACACTGAAGCTTTCTTT	CASNPVIDTEAFF
TRBV20-1	-	TRBJ2-7	TRBD2	TGCAGTGCTACGACTAGCGGGGGAGGTATTGGAAGATACGAGCAGTACTTC	CSATTSGGGIGRYEQYF
TRBV29-1	-	TRBJ2-2	TRBD2	TGCAGCACCGTGGGGGGGGGCACCGGGGAGCTGTTTTTT	CSTVGGGTGELFF
TRBV5-4	few	TRBJ2-1	-	TGTGCCAGCAGCGGCGGCAATGAGCAGTTCTTC	CASSGGNEQFF
TRBV27	-	TRBJ2-7	TRBD2	TGTGCCAGCAGTTTATCGGGCGGGGGGGAGCAGTACTTC	CASSLSGGGEQYF
TRBV6-5	once	TRBJ1-1	-	TGTGCCAGCAGAAGGACGGGACTTAACACTGAAGCTTTCTTT	CASRRTGLNTEAFF
TRBV30	-	TRBJ2-7	TRBD2	TGTGCCTGGAGTCCCCTCACTAGCGACTACGAGCAGTACTTC	CAWSPLTSDYEQYF
TRBV7-9	-	TRBJ1-4	-	TGTGCCAGCAGCTCGACGGCCGGGAGTGAAAAACTGTTTTTT	CASSSTAGSEKLFF
TRBV2	-	TRBJ2-3	-	TGTGCCAGCATACTAGGGCGGACAGATACGCAGTATTTT	CASILGRTDTQYF
TRBV6-4	-	TRBJ2-1	-	TGTGCCAGCAGGGACAATGAGCAGTTCTTC	CASRDNEQFF
TRBV29-1	once	TRBJ1-1	-	TGCAGCGCCTCAAAGGGGGGGGACACTGAAGCTTTCTTT	CSASKGGDTEAFF